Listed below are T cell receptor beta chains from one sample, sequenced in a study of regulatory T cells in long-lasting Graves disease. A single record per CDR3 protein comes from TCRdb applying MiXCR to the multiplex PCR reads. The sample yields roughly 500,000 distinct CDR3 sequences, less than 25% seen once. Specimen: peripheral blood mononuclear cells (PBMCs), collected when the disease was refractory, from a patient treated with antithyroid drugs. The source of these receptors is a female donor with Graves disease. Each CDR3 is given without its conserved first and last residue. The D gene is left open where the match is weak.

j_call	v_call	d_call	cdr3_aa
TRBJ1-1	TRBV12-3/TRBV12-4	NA	ASSFGGASNTEAF
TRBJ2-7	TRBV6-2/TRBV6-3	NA	ASSSPDSFYEQY
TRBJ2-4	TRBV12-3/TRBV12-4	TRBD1	ASSWTGGTKNIQY
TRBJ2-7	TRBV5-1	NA	ASGPVSTYEQY
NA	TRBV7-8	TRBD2	ASSLDGAGASYYEQF
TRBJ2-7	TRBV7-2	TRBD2	ASSPLGGRAYKQY
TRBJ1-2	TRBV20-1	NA	SARDPRFYGYT
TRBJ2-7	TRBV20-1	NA	SASLGGSSSYEQY
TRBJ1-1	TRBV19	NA	ASRDSANTEAF
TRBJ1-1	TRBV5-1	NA	ASTKGENTEAF
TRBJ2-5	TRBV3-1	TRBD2	ASRPGLAGVGTQY
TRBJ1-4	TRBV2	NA	ASSGAYNEKLF
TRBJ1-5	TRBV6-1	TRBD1	ASRRQGGVQPQH
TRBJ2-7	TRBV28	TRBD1	ASSRARDRVFHEQY
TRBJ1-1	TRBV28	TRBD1	ASRAGTVKAF
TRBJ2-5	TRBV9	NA	ASSGTGARRETQY
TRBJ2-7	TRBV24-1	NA	ATSDFAGYEQY
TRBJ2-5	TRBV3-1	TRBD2	ASSYRLAVQETQY
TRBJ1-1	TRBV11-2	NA	ASSFLGRGRATEAF
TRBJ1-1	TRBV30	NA	AWSVGHRVNTEAF
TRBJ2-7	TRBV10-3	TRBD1	AISERGTDSYEQY
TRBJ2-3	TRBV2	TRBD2	ASWGSGSMTDTQY
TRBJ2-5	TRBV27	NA	ASSSYSQETQY
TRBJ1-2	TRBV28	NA	ASHPALGAGGYT
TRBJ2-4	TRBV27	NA	ASSSTMDIQY
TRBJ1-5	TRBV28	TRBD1	ASSSPVYAGQGSNQPQH
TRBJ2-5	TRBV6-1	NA	ASSAWPPPLKQETQY
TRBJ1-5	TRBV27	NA	AISRGYQPQH
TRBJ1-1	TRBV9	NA	ASSTQEWGEAF
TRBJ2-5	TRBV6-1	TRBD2	ASSEGPSGSFQETQY
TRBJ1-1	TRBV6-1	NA	ASSPASDTEAF
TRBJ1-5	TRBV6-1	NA	ASREERYQPQH
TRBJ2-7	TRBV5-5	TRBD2	ASSLTPSGLSYEQY
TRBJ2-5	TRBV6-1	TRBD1	ASSSGTGEETQY
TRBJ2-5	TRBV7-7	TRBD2	ASPGGYQETQY
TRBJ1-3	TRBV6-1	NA	ASSVAGGGGNTIY
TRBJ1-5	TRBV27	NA	ASSLYPNQPQH
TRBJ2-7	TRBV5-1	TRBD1	ASSPGTGSGEQY
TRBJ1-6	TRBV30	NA	AWSITGRGNSPLH
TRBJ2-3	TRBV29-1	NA	SGGNTDTQY
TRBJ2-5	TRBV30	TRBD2	AWSVLAGVETQY
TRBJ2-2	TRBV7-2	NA	ASSSPPILMGTGELF
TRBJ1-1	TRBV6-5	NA	ASSYSTAIWTEAF
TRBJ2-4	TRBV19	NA	ASSTLSFSTNIQY
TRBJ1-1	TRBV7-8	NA	ASSPREPLATEAF
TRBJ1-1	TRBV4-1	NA	ASRGYLSEQAF
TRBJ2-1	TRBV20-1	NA	SARDLSELFSYNEQF
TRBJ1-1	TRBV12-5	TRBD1	ASGLGQGSTEAF
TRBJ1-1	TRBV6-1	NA	ASSGRQTEAF
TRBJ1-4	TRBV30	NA	AWSVGRWGTNEKLF
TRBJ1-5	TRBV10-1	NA	ASSEHGRATVSNQPQH
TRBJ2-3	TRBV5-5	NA	ASSLAGRDTDTQY
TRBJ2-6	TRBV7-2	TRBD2	ASRSGRAGGGANVLT
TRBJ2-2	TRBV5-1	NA	ASSLDGHTTGELF
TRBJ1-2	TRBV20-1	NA	SASEDNYGYT
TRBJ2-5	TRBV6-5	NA	ASSYSMRLNQETQY
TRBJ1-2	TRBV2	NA	ASSESGVYGYT
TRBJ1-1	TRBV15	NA	ATSRYRTAGVGEAF